These 2 T cell receptor beta chains were sequenced from one sample in a study of blood T cell repertoires in COVID-19. The repertoire was sequenced with immunoSEQ multiplex PCR; TCRdb's copy has only in-frame clones and lacks some. This sample yields roughly 400,000 clones, of which 89% are seen a single time; about 1.7% belongs to the top ten. The sample comprised PBMCs or T cells enriched from blood (not recorded which). All receptors come from a young woman who had recovered from COVID-19.

The chain couples TRBV10-3 to TRBJ2-2, with D perhaps TRBD1 (5 bases). CDR1 ENHRY and CDR2 SYGVKD come from the germline V gene. The CDR3 sequence is 14 residues long. The V end lost 7 bases, the J end lost 0 bases, and 9 bases lay between the germline ends. CDR3 sequence (DNA): TGTGCCATCAAGCCAGGGACGAACACCGGGGAGCTGTTTTTT. Translation: CAIKPGTNTGELFF.

The chain combines TRBV3-1 (or the pseudogene TRBV3-2) with TRBJ1-2; weak D call: TRBD1 (5 bases). Trimming pared 6 bases from V and 8 bases from J, leaving 22 bases between. CDR3 size: 15 residues. Germline-derived CDR1 and CDR2 are LGHDT and YNNKEL (reference sequence). The CDR3 DNA follows: TGTGCCAGCAGAGGGATAGGGACTCGCTCGGGCGGCTACACCTTC. Translated: CASRGIGTRSGGYTF.